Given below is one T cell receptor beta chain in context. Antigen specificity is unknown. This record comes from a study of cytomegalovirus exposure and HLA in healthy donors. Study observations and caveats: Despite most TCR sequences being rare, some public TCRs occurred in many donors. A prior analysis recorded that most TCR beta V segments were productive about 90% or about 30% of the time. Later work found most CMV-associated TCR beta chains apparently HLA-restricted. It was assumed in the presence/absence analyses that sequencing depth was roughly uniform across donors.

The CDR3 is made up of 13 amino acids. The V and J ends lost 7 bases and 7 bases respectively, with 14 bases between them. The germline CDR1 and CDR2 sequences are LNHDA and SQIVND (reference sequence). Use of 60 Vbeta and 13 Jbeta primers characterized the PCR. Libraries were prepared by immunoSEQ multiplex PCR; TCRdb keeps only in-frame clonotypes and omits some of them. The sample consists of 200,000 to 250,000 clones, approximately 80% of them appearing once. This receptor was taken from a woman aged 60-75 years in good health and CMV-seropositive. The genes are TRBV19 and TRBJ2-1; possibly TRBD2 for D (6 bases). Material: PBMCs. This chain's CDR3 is CASKEAGGNEQFF. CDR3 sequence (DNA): TGTGCCAGTAAGGAAGCGGGCGGGAATGAGCAGTTCTTC. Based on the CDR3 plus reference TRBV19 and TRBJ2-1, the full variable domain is DGGITQSPKYLFRKEGQNVTLSCEQNLNHDAMYWYRQDPGQGLRLIYYSQIVNDFQKGDIAEGYSVSREKKESFPLTVTSAQKNPTAFYLCASKEAGGNEQFFGPGTRLTVL.